The 18 T cell receptor beta chains below come from one sample, sequenced in a study of blood T cell repertoires in COVID-19 (dated by TCRdb to the early 2020s). The protocol used for the library was the immunoSEQ multiplex PCR assay. In TCRdb, the immuneACCESS table is reduced to in-frame sequences with V and J assigned. These tables do not hold every clone; where another copy was compared, an unresolved V gene accounts for under half, and the others remain unexplained. In this sample the table shows 75,000 to 100,000 clones, roughly 90% of which occur a single time. 1.5% to 2% of the sample lies in the top ten. The sample comprised peripheral blood. These TCRs come from an elderly man with acute or convalescent COVID-19.

The chain employs TRBV13 and TRBJ1-1, with a weak D call TRBD1 (6 bases). Germline CDR1 PRHDT, CDR2 FYEKMQ (reference sequence). CDR3 length: 16 residues. V was cut by 0 bases and J by 1 base, with 12 bases left in between. The CDR3, as DNA: TGTGCCAGCAGCTTAGGTTTGGGGGCCGGGAACACTGAAGCTTTCTTT. It specifies CASSLGLGAGNTEAFF. The full variable domain, rest sourced from reference TRBV13 and TRBJ1-1, is AAGVIQSPRHLIKEKRETATLKCYPIPRHDTVYWYQQGPGQDPQFLISFYEKMQSDKGSIPDRFSAQQFSDYHSELNMSSLELGDSALYFCASSLGLGAGNTEAFFGQGTRLTVV.

The chain employs TRBV6-2 or TRBV6-3 and TRBJ2-3, with TRBD1 matching over 8 bases. Germline V gene data show CDR1 as MNHEY and CDR2 as SVGEGT. J gave up 1 base and V 5 bases, and 2 bases lay outside the gene matches. The CDR3 is 14 residues long. The DNA of the CDR3 is TGTGCCAGCAGTGACAGGGGTGGCACAGATACGCAGTATTTT. This gives the protein CASSDRGGTDTQYF.

The rearrangement uses TRBV4-3 and TRBJ1-2, with 10 positions matching TRBD1. CDR3 size: 17 residues. Germline V gene data show CDR1 as LGHNA and CDR2 as YSLEER. V lost 1 base to trimming and J lost 5 bases; unmatched junction nucleotides: 10. The CDR3 bases are TGCGCCAGCAGCCAAGCGACCGCGGGGACAGGGGATTATGGCTACACCTTC. It codes for CASSQATAGTGDYGYTF.

Here the CDR3 reads CASSETGHRQPQHF. In DNA, the CDR3 is TGTGCCAGCTCCGAGACAGGGCATCGTCAGCCCCAGCATTTT. The chain is built from TRBV6-5 and TRBJ1-5, with 7 nucleotides matching TRBD1. The CDR3 covers 14 residues. V lost 8 bases and J lost 6; bases outside the gene matches: 10. Germline loops: CDR1 MNHEY, CDR2 SVGAGI.

The rearrangement links TRBV7-2 to TRBJ2-7; 9 bases agree with TRBD2. The CDR3 sequence is 16 residues long. Germline V gene data show CDR1 as SGHTA and CDR2 as FQGNSA. The junction had 8 bases not matched to a gene; V was cut back by 2 bases and J by 3 bases. The DNA of the CDR3 is TGTGCCAGCAGCTTACCTCTAGCGGGATGGGACTACGAGCAGTACTTC. Protein product: CASSLPLAGWDYEQYF. Using reference TRBV7-2 and TRBJ2-7 for the parts outside the CDR3, the full variable domain is GAGVSQSPSNKVTEKGKDVELRCDPISGHTALYWYRQSLGQGLEFLIYFQGNSAPDKSGLPSDRFSAERTGGSVSTLTIQRTQQEDSAVYLCASSLPLAGWDYEQYFGPGTRLTVT.

This clone has a single count. V usage is TRBV2 and J usage is TRBJ1-2, with a tentative D call TRBD1 (5 bases). V was shortened by 4 bases and J by 4 bases, with 10 bases between the two germline ends. The V gene's germline CDR1 is SNHLY and CDR2 FYNNEI. The CDR3 length is 13 residues. This CDR3 is CASSVGQGYGYTF. CDR3 DNA sequence: TGTGCCAGCAGTGTGGGGCAGGGCTATGGCTACACCTTC.

V usage is TRBV24-1 and J usage is TRBJ2-2; TRBD1 matches 8 bases. The CDR3 extends over 16 amino acids. V lost 4 bases and J lost 3; bases outside the gene matches: 6. Germline CDR1 KGHDR, CDR2 SFDVKD. CDR3: CATSDLMTGDTGELFF. The CDR3 region has the DNA TGTGCCACCAGTGACCTTATGACAGGGGACACCGGGGAGCTGTTTTTT.

The chain joins TRBV21-1 to TRBJ2-7; the table names TRBD2, a call not compared with the DNA. TRBV21-1 is termed a pseudogene. CDR3 length: 17 amino acids. This CDR3 is CASSRTSGRPYQYEQYF. CDR3 bases: TGTGCCAGCAGTCGGACTAGCGGGAGGCCCTACCAATACGAGCAGTACTTC.

The chain joins TRBV19 to TRBJ2-1; D remains unclear. The CDR3 extends over 13 amino acids. Germline CDR1 LNHDA, CDR2 SQIVND (reference sequence). The V end lost 1 base, the J end lost 9 bases, and 10 bases lay between the germline ends. CDR3 sequence (DNA): TGTGCCAGTAGTATAGCTAAGAACAGTGAGCAGTTCTTC. Its translation is CASSIAKNSEQFF.

J is TRBJ1-2 and V is TRBV18; D not resolved. Germline V gives CDR1 KGHSH, CDR2 LQKENI. V was clipped by 1 base and J by 2 bases, with 11 bases between them. The CDR3 is 15 amino acids. CDR3 region: CASSPREGINYGYTF. The CDR3 DNA sequence: TGTGCCAGCTCACCACGGGAGGGCATCAACTATGGCTACACCTTC.

The CDR3 loop is CASSIGGRRVTQYF. The CDR3, as DNA: TGTGCCAGTAGTATCGGCGGAAGACGGGTGACCCAGTACTTC. J is TRBJ2-5 and V is TRBV19; D remains ambiguous. The CDR3 is 14 residues long. Germline CDR1 and CDR2: LNHDA and SQIVND (reference sequence). V lost 3 bases and J 7 bases, leaving 15 bases between the germline ends.

The rearrangement joins TRBV7-9 to TRBJ2-5, with D uncertain. Trimming stripped 7 bases from V and 7 bases from J, with 10 bases between. The length of the CDR3 is 11 residues. Germline CDR1 reads SEHNR; CDR2 reads FQNEAQ (reference sequence). The CDR3 here is CASNEVGTQYF. DNA of the CDR3: TGTGCCAGCAACGAGGTGGGGACCCAGTACTTC.

V is TRBV9 and J is TRBJ1-5; TRBD1 aligns across 7 bases. CDR3 length equals 15 residues. Per germline, CDR1 SGDLS and CDR2 YYNGEE. The V gene end was trimmed by 4 bases and the J gene end by 2 bases; junction bases not matched to a gene: 6. Here the CDR3 DNA reads TGTGCCAGCAGCCGAGGGGGCTCTCGCAATCAGCCCCAGCATTTT. Translation gives CASSRGGSRNQPQHF. The whole variable domain, filled in from reference TRBV9 and TRBJ1-5, reads DSGVTQTPKHLITATGQRVTLRCSPRSGDLSVYWYQQSLDQGLQFLIQYYNGEERAKGNILERFSAQQFPDLHSELNLSSLELGDSALYFCASSRGGSRNQPQHFGDGTRLSIL.

This clone appeared once. This chain joins TRBV21-1 and TRBJ2-4; the D call TRBD1 from the table was never checked on the DNA. TRBV21-1 is classified as a pseudogene. CDR3 size: 16 residues. CDR3 nucleotide sequence: TGTGCCAGCAGCAAGGGCCGGGACAGGGCCAAAAACATTCAGTACTTC. Translation gives CASSKGRDRAKNIQYF.

The CDR3 loop reads CASSQTTGLAVRTQYF. The DNA of the CDR3 is TGTGCCAGCAGCCAGACTACGGGACTAGCGGTACGAACGCAGTATTTT. The genes are TRBV5-6 and TRBJ2-3; 11 positions match TRBD2. Trimming removed 4 bases from V and 9 bases from J; junction bases left unmatched: 13. The V gene's germline CDR1 is SGHDT and CDR2 YYEEEE. The CDR3 length is 16 residues.

The V and J genes are TRBV28 and TRBJ2-7; 7 nucleotides match TRBD1. V lost 6 bases and J lost 0; bases outside the gene matches: 5. Germline V lookup: CDR1 MDHEN, CDR2 SYDVKM. The CDR3 totals 14 residues. The CDR3 DNA is TGTGCCAGCAGCCCACAGGGGACCTCCTACGAGCAGTACTTC. It specifies CASSPQGTSYEQYF. Variable domain in full (rest from reference TRBV28 and TRBJ2-7): DVKVTQSSRYLVKRTGEKVFLECVQDMDHENMFWYRQDPGLGLRLIYFSYDVKMKEKGDIPEGYSVSREKKERFSLILESASTNQTSMYLCASSPQGTSYEQYFGPGTRLTVT.

The V call is TRBV7-2, the J call TRBJ1-1; 9 bases line up with TRBD1. The germline gives CDR1 SGHTA, CDR2 FQGNSA. V dropped 8 bases and J dropped 7; count of bases not matched to a gene: 8. The length of the CDR3 is 13 residues. The CDR3 here is CASSQGARNEAFF. DNA for the CDR3: TGTGCCAGCTCACAGGGGGCGCGAAATGAAGCTTTCTTT.

The V call is TRBV24-1, the J call TRBJ2-7; TRBD1 matches at 8 bases. J was trimmed by 4 bases and V by 9 bases; bases with no gene match: 16. Germline values: CDR1 KGHDR, CDR2 SFDVKD. The CDR3 extends over 16 amino acids. The CDR3 sequence: CATVAGQGSRRYEQYF. The DNA for the CDR3 is TGTGCCACCGTCGCAGGACAGGGTAGCCGCCGGTACGAGCAGTACTTC.